Included here is one TCR beta chain sequence, with context. The antigen is unknown. The data belong to a study of T cells expressing NK-cell markers. Study-wide results and limits: Of the CD8+ T cell pool in about six donors, about 1.0-8% was accounted for by dominant NKG2C+ clonotypes. Where four donors were concerned, these clonotypes also led the CD3+CD56-NKG2C+ fraction.

What made the TCR beta cDNA was 5'RACE template switching with UMIs. TCRdb reprocessed the 5' RACE reads and reports one entry per CDR3 protein, with no DNA. The table lists 200,000 to 300,000 distinct CDR3 sequences. CDR1 is SGHNT and CDR2 is YYREEE in the germline V gene (reference sequence). The length of the CDR3 is 14 residues. V gene TRBV5-4 combines with J gene TRBJ2-3; as DNA is missing, the TRBD2 call by TCRdb cannot be tested. This TCR was recovered from a man aged 18 to 29 in good health. Sequences were obtained from blood T cells: a sorted CD56 or NKG2C T cell subset, CD4+ or CD8+ T cells, or bulk PBMC T cells (not recorded which). CDR3 loop: CASSSRAEADTQYF.